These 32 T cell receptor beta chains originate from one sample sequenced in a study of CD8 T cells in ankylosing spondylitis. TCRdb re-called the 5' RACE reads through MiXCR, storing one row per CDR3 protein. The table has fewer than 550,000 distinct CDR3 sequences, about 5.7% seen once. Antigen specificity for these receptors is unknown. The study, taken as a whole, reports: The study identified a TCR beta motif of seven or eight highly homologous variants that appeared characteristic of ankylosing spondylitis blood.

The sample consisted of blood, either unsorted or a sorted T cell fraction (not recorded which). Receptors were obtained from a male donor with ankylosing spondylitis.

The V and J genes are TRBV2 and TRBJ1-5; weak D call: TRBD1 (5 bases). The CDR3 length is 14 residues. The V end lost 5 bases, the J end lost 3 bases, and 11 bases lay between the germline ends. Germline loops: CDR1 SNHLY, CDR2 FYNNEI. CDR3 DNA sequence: TGTGCCAGCAGTTCGGGACGGTCCAATCAGCCCCAGCATTTT. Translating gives CASSSGRSNQPQHF.

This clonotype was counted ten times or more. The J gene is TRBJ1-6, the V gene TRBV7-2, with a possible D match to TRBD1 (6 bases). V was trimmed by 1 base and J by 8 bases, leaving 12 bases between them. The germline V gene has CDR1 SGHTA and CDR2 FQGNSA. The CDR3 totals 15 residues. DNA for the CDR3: TGTGCCAGCAGCTTAGAAGGGGGAGGTGATTCACCCCTCCACTTT. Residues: CASSLEGGGDSPLHF. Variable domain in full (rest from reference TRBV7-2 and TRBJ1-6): GAGVSQSPSNKVTEKGKDVELRCDPISGHTALYWYRQSLGQGLEFLIYFQGNSAPDKSGLPSDRFSAERTGGSVSTLTIQRTQQEDSAVYLCASSLEGGGDSPLHFGNGTRLTVT.

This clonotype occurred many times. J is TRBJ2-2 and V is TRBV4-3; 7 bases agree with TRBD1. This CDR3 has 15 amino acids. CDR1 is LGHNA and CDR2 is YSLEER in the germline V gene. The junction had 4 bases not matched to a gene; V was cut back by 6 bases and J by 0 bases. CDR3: CASSLQGTNTGELFF. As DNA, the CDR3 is TGCGCCAGCAGTTTACAGGGGACGAACACCGGGGAGCTGTTTTTT.

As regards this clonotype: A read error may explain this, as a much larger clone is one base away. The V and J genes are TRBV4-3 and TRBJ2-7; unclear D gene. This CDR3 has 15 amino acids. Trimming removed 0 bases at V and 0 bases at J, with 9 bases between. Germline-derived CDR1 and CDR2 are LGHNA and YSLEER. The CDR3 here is CASSQDLRNSYEQYF. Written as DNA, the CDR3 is TGCGCCAGCAGCCAAGATCTGAGGAACTCCTACGAGCAGTACTTC.

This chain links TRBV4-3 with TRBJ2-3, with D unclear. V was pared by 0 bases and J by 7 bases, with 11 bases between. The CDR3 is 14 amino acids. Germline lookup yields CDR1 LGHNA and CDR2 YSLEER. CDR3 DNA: TGCGCCAGCAGCCAAGATACGAGCTTTAATACGCAGTATTTT. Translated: CASSQDTSFNTQYF.

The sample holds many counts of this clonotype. This CDR3 is CASSLRASGGERKQYF. The CDR3 DNA reads TGCGCCAGCAGCTTGAGGGCTAGCGGGGGCGAGAGGAAGCAGTACTTC. The rearrangement uses TRBV5-1 and TRBJ2-7, with 10 nucleotides matching TRBD2. Germline V gene data show CDR1 as SGHRS and CDR2 as YFSETQ. The J segment lost 8 bases and the V segment lost 1 base, leaving 12 bases of the junction unmatched. This CDR3 has 16 residues.

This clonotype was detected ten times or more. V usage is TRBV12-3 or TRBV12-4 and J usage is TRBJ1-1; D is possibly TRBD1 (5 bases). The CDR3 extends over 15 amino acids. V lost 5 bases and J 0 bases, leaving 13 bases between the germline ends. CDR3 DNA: TGTGCCAGCAGTGCCCGACAGCTGATGAACACTGAAGCTTTCTTT. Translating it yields CASSARQLMNTEAFF.

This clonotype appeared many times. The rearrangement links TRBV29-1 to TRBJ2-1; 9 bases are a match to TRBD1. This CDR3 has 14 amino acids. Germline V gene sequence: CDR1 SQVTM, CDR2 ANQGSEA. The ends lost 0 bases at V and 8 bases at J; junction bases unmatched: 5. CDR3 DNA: TGCAGCGTTGAAGAGACAGGGGGTTTGGATGAGCAGTTCTTC. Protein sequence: CSVEETGGLDEQFF.

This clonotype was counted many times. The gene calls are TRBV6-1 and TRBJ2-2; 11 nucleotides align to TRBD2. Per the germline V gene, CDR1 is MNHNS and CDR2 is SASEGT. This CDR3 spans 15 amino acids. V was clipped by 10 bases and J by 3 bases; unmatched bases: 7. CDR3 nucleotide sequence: TGTGCCATCCGAGGGACTAGCGGATACACCGGGGAGCTGTTTTTT. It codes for CAIRGTSGYTGELFF.

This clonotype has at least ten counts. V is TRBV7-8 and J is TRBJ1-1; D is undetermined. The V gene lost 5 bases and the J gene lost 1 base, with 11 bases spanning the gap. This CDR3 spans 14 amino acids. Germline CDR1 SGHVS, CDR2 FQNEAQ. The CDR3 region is CASSGILGNTEAFF. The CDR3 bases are TGTGCCAGCAGCGGGATTCTAGGGAACACTGAAGCTTTCTTT.

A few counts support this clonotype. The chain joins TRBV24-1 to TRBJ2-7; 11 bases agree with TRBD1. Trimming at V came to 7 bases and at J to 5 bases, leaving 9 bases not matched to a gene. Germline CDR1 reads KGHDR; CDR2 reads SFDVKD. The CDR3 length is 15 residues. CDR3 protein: CATRKTGTGGHEQYF. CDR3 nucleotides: TGTGCCACCAGAAAGACCGGGACAGGGGGACACGAGCAGTACTTC.

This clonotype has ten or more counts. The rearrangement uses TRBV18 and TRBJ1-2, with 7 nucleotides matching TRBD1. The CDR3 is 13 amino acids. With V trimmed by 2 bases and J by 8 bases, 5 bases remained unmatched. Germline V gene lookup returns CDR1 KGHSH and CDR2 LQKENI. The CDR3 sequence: CASSPGGGRGYTF. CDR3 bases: TGTGCCAGCTCACCAGGAGGGGGCCGGGGCTACACCTTC. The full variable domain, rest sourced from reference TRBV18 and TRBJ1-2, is NAGVMQNPRHLVRRRGQEARLRCSPMKGHSHVYWYRQLPEEGLKFMVYLQKENIIDESGMPKERFSAEFPKEGPSILRIQQVVRGDSAAYFCASSPGGGRGYTFGSGTRLTVV.

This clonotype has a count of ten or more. The CDR3 sequence: CASSHRGTPQHF. Here the CDR3 DNA reads TGTGCCAGCAGCCATCGAGGTACGCCCCAGCATTTT. The V and J genes are TRBV6-2 or TRBV6-3 and TRBJ1-5; D is unclear. Trimming removed 6 bases from V and 9 bases from J, with 12 bases in between. Per germline, CDR1 MNHEY and CDR2 SVGEGT. The CDR3 contains 12 residues.

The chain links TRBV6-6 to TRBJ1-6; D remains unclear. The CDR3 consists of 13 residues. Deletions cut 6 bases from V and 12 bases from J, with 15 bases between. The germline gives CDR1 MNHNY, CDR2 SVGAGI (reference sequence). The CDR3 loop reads CASSEGPPLPLHF. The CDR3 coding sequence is TGTGCCAGCAGCGAAGGACCCCCGCTACCCCTCCACTTT.

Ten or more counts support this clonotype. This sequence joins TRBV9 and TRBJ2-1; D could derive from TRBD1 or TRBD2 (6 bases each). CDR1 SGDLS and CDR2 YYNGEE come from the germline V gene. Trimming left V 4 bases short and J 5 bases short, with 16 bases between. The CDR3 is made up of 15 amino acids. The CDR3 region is CASSTGGGLDNEQFF. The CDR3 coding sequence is TGTGCCAGCAGCACCGGGGGCGGCTTAGACAATGAGCAGTTCTTC.

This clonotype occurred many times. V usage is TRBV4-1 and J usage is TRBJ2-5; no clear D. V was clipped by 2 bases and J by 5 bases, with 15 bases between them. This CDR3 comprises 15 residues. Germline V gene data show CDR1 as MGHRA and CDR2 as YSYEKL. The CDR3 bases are TGCGCCAGCAGCCAAACGTTCACAACCCGGGAGACCCAGTACTTC. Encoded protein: CASSQTFTTRETQYF.

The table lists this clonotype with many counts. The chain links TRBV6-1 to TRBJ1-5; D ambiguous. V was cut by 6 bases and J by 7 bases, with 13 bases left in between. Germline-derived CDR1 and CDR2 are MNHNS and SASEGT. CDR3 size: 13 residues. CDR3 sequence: CASRVNEGQPQHF. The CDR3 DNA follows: TGTGCCAGCAGGGTAAATGAAGGCCAGCCCCAGCATTTT.

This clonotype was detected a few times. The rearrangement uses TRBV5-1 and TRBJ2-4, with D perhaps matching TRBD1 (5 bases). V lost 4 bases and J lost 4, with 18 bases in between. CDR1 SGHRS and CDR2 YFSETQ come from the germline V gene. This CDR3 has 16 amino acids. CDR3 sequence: CASSRVGPPGKNIQYF. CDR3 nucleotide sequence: TGCGCCAGCAGCAGGGTGGGGCCCCCAGGGAAAAACATTCAGTACTTC.

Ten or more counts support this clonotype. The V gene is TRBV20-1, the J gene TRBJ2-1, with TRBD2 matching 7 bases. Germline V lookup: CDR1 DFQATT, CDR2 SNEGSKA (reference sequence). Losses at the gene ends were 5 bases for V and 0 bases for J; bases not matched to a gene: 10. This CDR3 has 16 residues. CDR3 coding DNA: TGCAGTGCTGGGGTGGCGGGAGCGAGCTCCTACAATGAGCAGTTCTTC. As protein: CSAGVAGASSYNEQFF.

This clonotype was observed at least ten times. The CDR3 protein is CASSQESGRAVEQFF. The CDR3 bases are TGTGCCAGCAGCCAAGAGAGCGGGAGGGCCGTAGAGCAGTTCTTC. The chain has TRBV4-2 and TRBJ2-1; the match to TRBD2 covers 10 bases. V lost 0 bases and J lost 10; bases outside the gene matches: 6. CDR1 and CDR2 from the germline V gene are LGHNA and YNFKEQ. The CDR3 covers 15 residues.

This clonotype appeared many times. This chain's CDR3 is CASSLAWDRTYEQYF. CDR3 DNA sequence: TGTGCCAGCAGCTTAGCTTGGGACAGGACCTACGAGCAGTACTTC. The V call is TRBV7-6, the J call TRBJ2-7; 8 positions agree with TRBD1. V dropped 0 bases and J dropped 2; count of bases not matched to a gene: 3. Germline V lookup: CDR1 SGHVS, CDR2 FNYEAQ. The CDR3 is 15 amino acids.

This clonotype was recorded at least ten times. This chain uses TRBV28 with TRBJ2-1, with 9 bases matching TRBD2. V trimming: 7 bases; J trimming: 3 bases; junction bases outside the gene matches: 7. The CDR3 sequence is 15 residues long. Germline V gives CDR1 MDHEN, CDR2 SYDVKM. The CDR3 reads CASIIAGANYNEQFF. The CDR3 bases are TGTGCCAGCATTATAGCGGGAGCGAACTACAATGAGCAGTTCTTC.

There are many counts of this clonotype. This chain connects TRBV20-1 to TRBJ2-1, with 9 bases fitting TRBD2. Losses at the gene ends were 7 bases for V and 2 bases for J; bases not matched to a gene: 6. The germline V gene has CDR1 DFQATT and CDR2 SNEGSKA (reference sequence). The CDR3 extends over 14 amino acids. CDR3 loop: CSDSSGTTYNEQFF. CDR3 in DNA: TGCAGTGACTCTAGCGGGACCACCTACAATGAGCAGTTCTTC.

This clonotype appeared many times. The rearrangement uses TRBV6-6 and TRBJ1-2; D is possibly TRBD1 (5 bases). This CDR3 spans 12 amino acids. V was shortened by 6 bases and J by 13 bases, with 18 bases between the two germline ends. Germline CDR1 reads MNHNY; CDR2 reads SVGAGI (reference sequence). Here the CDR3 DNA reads TGTGCCAGCAGCCCCGGGACCGACGATTTCACCTTC. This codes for CASSPGTDDFTF.

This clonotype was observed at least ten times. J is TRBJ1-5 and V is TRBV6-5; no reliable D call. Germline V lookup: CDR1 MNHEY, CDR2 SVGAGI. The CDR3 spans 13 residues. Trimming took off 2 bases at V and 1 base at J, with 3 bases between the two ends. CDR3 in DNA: TGTGCCAGCAGTTACCGCAGCAATCAGCCCCAGCATTTT. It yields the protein CASSYRSNQPQHF.

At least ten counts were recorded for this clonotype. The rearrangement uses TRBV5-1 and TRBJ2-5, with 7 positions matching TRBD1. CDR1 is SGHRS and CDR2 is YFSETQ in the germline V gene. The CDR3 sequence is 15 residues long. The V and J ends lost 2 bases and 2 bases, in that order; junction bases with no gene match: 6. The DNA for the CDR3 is TGCGCCAGCAGCTTAAGACAGGGCCTTCAAGAGACCCAGTACTTC. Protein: CASSLRQGLQETQYF.

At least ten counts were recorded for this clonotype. This CDR3 is CASSEGRPPAFF. CDR3 in DNA: TGTGCCAGCAGCGAAGGGAGGCCTCCGGCTTTCTTT. The chain recombines TRBV3-1 with TRBJ1-1; no clear D. The V gene lost 5 bases and the J gene lost 11 bases, with 15 bases spanning the gap. This CDR3 spans 12 amino acids. CDR1 and CDR2 from the germline V gene are LGHDT and YNNKEL (reference sequence).

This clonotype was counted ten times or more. CDR3 DNA: TGTGCCAGCAGCCCAAATCGGGAGGCCACAGATACGCAGTATTTT. As protein: CASSPNREATDTQYF. This chain uses TRBV12-3 or TRBV12-4 with TRBJ2-3, with 7 bases aligning to TRBD2. V lost 6 bases and J lost 2; bases outside the gene matches: 8. The CDR3 length is 15 residues.

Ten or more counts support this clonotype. The CDR3 protein is CASSQPDGTYNSPLHF. In DNA form, the CDR3 reads TGTGCCAGCAGCCAACCCGACGGGACCTATAATTCACCCCTCCACTTT. The J gene is TRBJ1-6, the V gene TRBV11-2, with D unclear. This CDR3 spans 16 amino acids. V shed 5 bases and J shed 2 bases, with 13 bases lying between them. The V gene's germline CDR1 is SGHAT and CDR2 FQNNGV.

The CDR3 DNA follows: TGTGCCAGCAACTTTGGGCAGGGCAATCAGCCCCAGCATTTT. This codes for CASNFGQGNQPQHF. This rearrangement joins TRBV7-8 to TRBJ1-5; D remains ambiguous. Germline CDR1 is SGHVS and CDR2 is FQNEAQ. Trimming took off 7 bases at V and 2 bases at J, with 12 bases between the two ends. The CDR3 spans 14 residues.

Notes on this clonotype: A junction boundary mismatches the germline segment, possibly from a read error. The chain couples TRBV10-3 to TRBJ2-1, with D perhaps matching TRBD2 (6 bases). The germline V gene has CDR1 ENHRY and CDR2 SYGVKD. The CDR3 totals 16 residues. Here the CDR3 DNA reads TGTGCCATCAGTGAGTCCCCCGGGAGCTCCTACAGTGAGCAGTTCTTC. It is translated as CAISESPGSSYSEQFF.

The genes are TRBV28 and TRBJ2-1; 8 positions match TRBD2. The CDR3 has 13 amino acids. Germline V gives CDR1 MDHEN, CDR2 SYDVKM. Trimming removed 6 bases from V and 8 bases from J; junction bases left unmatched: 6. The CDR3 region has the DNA TGTGCCAGCAGAAGGGCGGGAGGCTATGAGCAGTTCTTC. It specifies CASRRAGGYEQFF. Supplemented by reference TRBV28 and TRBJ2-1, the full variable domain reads DVKVTQSSRYLVKRTGEKVFLECVQDMDHENMFWYRQDPGLGLRLIYFSYDVKMKEKGDIPEGYSVSREKKERFSLILESASTNQTSMYLCASRRAGGYEQFFGPGTRLTVL.